These 19 T cell receptor beta chains were all obtained from the same sample, sequenced in a study of human T cells and chemical hapten exposure. Stated time point: pre-sensitization, week 0. Treatment in this sample: therapeutic diphenylcyclopropenone sensitization with weekly scalp DPC. TCRdb reprocessed the RACE reads via MiXCR and lists one record per CDR3 protein. The sample has around 120,000 distinct CDR3 sequences, about 13% seen once. The sample in question was whole blood, obtained in connection with sensitization to the hapten diphenylcyclopropenone (DPC). The receptors were gathered from a woman in her late teens or twenties with alopecia areata. Some clones in this sample may be carry-over from other donors' samples.

The gene calls are TRBV29-1 and TRBJ2-7, with TRBD1 identical over 8 bases. The CDR3 is made up of 11 amino acids. Unmatched junction bases numbered 4, after V lost 6 bases and J lost 6 bases. Germline V lookup: CDR1 SQVTM, CDR2 ANQGSEA. The CDR3 here is CSVRQGREQYF. CDR3 nucleotide sequence: TGCAGCGTACGACAGGGGCGCGAGCAGTACTTC.

The chain is built from TRBV7-2 and TRBJ2-7; D is ambiguous. Germline V gives CDR1 SGHTA, CDR2 FQGNSA. This CDR3 spans 15 amino acids. With 1 base removed from V and 0 bases from J, the gap between germline ends came to 10 bases. CDR3 protein: CASSLGASSSYEQYF. CDR3 DNA: TGTGCCAGCAGCTTAGGTGCGTCCAGCTCCTACGAGCAGTACTTC.

This clonotype was seen only a few times. The chain uses TRBV30 and TRBJ2-7, with D perhaps matching TRBD1 or TRBD2 (5 bases each). V lost 5 bases and J 3 bases, leaving 23 bases between the germline ends. The CDR3 is made up of 16 amino acids. Germline V gene lookup returns CDR1 GTSNPN and CDR2 SVGIG (reference sequence). CDR3 region: CAWSLKIGTVNYEQYF. The CDR3 DNA reads as TGTGCCTGGTCGCTGAAGATCGGGACGGTAAACTACGAGCAGTACTTC.

This clonotype appeared a few times. This chain connects TRBV18 to TRBJ1-2; TRBD1 aligns across 9 bases. V trimming: 3 bases; J trimming: 4 bases; junction bases outside the gene matches: 9. There are 16 residues in the CDR3. In germline, CDR1 is KGHSH, CDR2 LQKENI. The chain's CDR3 is CASSPDAGQGTYGYTF. The CDR3 DNA is TGTGCCAGCTCACCCGACGCGGGACAGGGCACCTATGGCTACACCTTC.

This clonotype has at least ten counts. The V gene is TRBV5-1, the J gene TRBJ1-4; D remains ambiguous. The CDR3 runs to 13 residues. The ends were cut back, 4 bases at V and 8 bases at J, with 12 bases in the middle. Germline V gives CDR1 SGHRS, CDR2 YFSETQ. CDR3 sequence reads: CASSLGLLEKLFF. The CDR3 region has the DNA TGCGCCAGCAGCCTGGGTTTGTTGGAAAAACTGTTTTTT.

This clonotype was seen more than once but under ten times. The chain couples TRBV2 to TRBJ1-1, with 7 bases aligning to TRBD1. The CDR3 length is 15 residues. V lost 6 bases and J lost 2; bases outside the gene matches: 9. The germline V gene has CDR1 SNHLY and CDR2 FYNNEI. This CDR3 reads CASRVQGSRNTEAFF. CDR3 in DNA: TGTGCCAGCAGAGTACAGGGGTCTAGAAACACTGAAGCTTTCTTT.

The rearrangement joins TRBV6-5 to TRBJ2-7, with 8 bases fitting TRBD2. This CDR3 is built from 18 residues. J gave up 0 bases and V 0 bases, and 10 bases lay outside the gene matches. Germline CDR1 MNHEY, CDR2 SVGAGI. CDR3 DNA sequence: TGTGCCAGCAGTTACTCTTGGGCGGGGGGACCTAGCTCCTACGAGCAGTACTTC. It encodes CASSYSWAGGPSSYEQYF.

Ten or more counts support this clonotype. The chain employs TRBV7-2 and TRBJ1-4; no definite D call. The V end was cut by 2 bases, the J end by 2 bases, with 6 bases between. CDR1 is SGHTA, CDR2 FQGNSA, per germline. The CDR3 spans 14 residues. CDR3 in DNA: TGTGCCAGCAGCTTAACAGTCACTAATGAAAAACTGTTTTTT. Amino acid sequence: CASSLTVTNEKLFF. The complete variable domain, with remaining parts taken from reference TRBV7-2 and TRBJ1-4, reads GAGVSQSPSNKVTEKGKDVELRCDPISGHTALYWYRQSLGQGLEFLIYFQGNSAPDKSGLPSDRFSAERTGGSVSTLTIQRTQQEDSAVYLCASSLTVTNEKLFFGSGTQLSVL.

This clonotype was counted only a few times. The genes are TRBV5-8 and TRBJ2-7; TRBD2 aligns across 13 bases. The V gene's germline CDR1 is SGHTS and CDR2 YDEGEE. The CDR3 consists of 15 residues. The trim removed 5 bases at V and 6 bases at J, leaving 8 bases unmatched. CDR3 in DNA: TGTGCCAGCAGACCGGGACTAGCGGGGCTATCCGAGCAGTACTTC. Its protein product is CASRPGLAGLSEQYF. The whole variable domain, remainder taken from reference TRBV5-8 and TRBJ2-7, is EAGVTQSPTHLIKTRGQQATLRCSPISGHTSVYWYQQALGLGLQFLLWYDEGEERNRGNFPPRFSGRQFPNYSSELNVNALELEDSALYLCASRPGLAGLSEQYFGPGTRLTVT.

V gene TRBV7-2 combines with J gene TRBJ1-5, with unresolved D. Germline V lookup: CDR1 SGHTA, CDR2 FQGNSA. The V end lost 7 bases, the J end lost 7 bases, and 14 bases lay between the germline ends. CDR3 length: 13 amino acids. The CDR3 bases are TGTGCCAGCACCCGACATCGCGGGCAGCCCCAGCATTTT. It yields the protein CASTRHRGQPQHF. Filled out from reference TRBV7-2 and TRBJ1-5, the complete variable domain reads GAGVSQSPSNKVTEKGKDVELRCDPISGHTALYWYRQSLGQGLEFLIYFQGNSAPDKSGLPSDRFSAERTGGSVSTLTIQRTQQEDSAVYLCASTRHRGQPQHFGDGTRLSIL.

Ten or more counts support this clonotype. This rearrangement joins TRBV6-4 to TRBJ2-3; TRBD2 aligns across 7 bases. The CDR3 is 13 residues long. Germline V gene data show CDR1 as MRHNA and CDR2 as SNTAGT. The V and J ends lost 5 bases and 1 base, in that order; junction bases with no gene match: 0. The CDR3 bases are TGTGCCAGCAGTAGCGGGGGCACAGATACGCAGTATTTT. This sequence encodes CASSSGGTDTQYF.

For this clonotype: A much larger clone lies a single base off, so this may be a read error. The CDR3 does not close with the conserved phenylalanine or tryptophan, likely indicating a read error. Because the CDR3's place on the DNA is in doubt, the DNA is left out and the CDR3 is given as listed by TCRdb. V gene TRBV6-2 or TRBV6-3 combines with J gene TRBJ1-1; the table names TRBD1, a call not compared with the DNA. The CDR3 is 9 amino acids in total, end residues counted. Germline CDR1 reads MNHEY; CDR2 reads SVGEGT. This CDR3 is CASSYPGFS.

Ten or more counts support this clonotype. The V gene is TRBV11-2, the J gene TRBJ2-1; 10 bases map to TRBD2. CDR1 SGHAT and CDR2 FQNNGV come from the germline V gene. Losses at the gene ends were 2 bases for V and 8 bases for J; bases not matched to a gene: 12. The CDR3 is 17 residues long. CDR3 in amino acids: CASSLWPSGGPWDEQFF. CDR3 in DNA: TGTGCCAGCAGCTTATGGCCTAGCGGGGGACCTTGGGATGAGCAGTTCTTC.

The V and J genes are TRBV7-2 and TRBJ1-2, with unresolved D. V was shortened by 3 bases and J by 3 bases, with 5 bases between the two germline ends. Germline V CDR1 and CDR2: SGHTA, FQGNSA. The CDR3 extends over 12 amino acids. CDR3 amino acids: CASSLRYYGYTF. The CDR3 DNA reads TGTGCCAGCAGCTTGAGATACTATGGCTACACCTTC.

The chain combines TRBV3-1 with TRBJ1-5; D might be TRBD1 (6 bases). CDR3 length: 15 residues. Germline assignment: CDR1 LGHDT and CDR2 YNNKEL (reference sequence). V lost 0 bases, J lost 5 bases, and 11 bases lay in between. The CDR3 bases are TGTGCCAGCAGCCAAGATGGGGGCAGTTATCAGCCCCAGCATTTT. It is translated as CASSQDGGSYQPQHF.

This clonotype occurred many times. V gene TRBV6-4 combines with J gene TRBJ2-6, with a tentative D call TRBD2 (6 bases). The V gene's germline CDR1 is MRHNA and CDR2 SNTAGT. V was shortened by 5 bases and J by 2 bases, with 16 bases between the two germline ends. The CDR3 contains 17 residues. The CDR3 loop is CASSFNMGGPGANVLTF. CDR3 sequence (DNA): TGTGCCAGCAGTTTTAATATGGGGGGTCCTGGGGCCAACGTCCTGACTTTC.

At least ten counts were recorded for this clonotype. J is TRBJ1-6 and V is TRBV27; 7 bases map to TRBD1. CDR1 and CDR2 from the germline V gene are MNHEY and SMNVEV (reference sequence). The length of the CDR3 is 16 residues. V gave up 6 bases and J gave up 6 bases; unmatched junction bases: 11. The CDR3 DNA reads TGTGCCAGCAGCTTTAGTGGACAGGTCATTAATTCACCCCTCCACTTT. Its protein is CASSFSGQVINSPLHF.

This chain's CDR3 is CASSKAGSGNTIYF. DNA for the CDR3: TGTGCCAGCAGTAAGGCAGGCTCTGGAAACACCATATATTTT. The V and J genes are TRBV4-2 and TRBJ1-3; D gene unclear. Germline lookup yields CDR1 LGHNA and CDR2 YNFKEQ. CDR3 length: 14 amino acids. The V and J ends lost 6 bases and 0 bases respectively, with 9 bases between them.

The gene calls are TRBV29-1 and TRBJ2-3; 9 bases line up with TRBD2. CDR1 and CDR2 (germline): SQVTM, ANQGSEA. This CDR3 spans 14 amino acids. V trimming: 4 bases; J trimming: 4 bases; junction bases outside the gene matches: 6. CDR3 in amino acids: CSVAGLAPPDTQYF. The CDR3 DNA sequence: TGCAGCGTTGCGGGACTAGCTCCTCCAGATACGCAGTATTTT.